Shown below are 5 T cell receptor beta chains from a single sample sequenced in a study of blood T cell repertoires in COVID-19. Assay used: immunoSEQ multiplex PCR; TCRdb lists only in-frame clones, some missing. The sample has about 73,000 clones; about four fifths are singletons. Sequenced: peripheral blood. The receptors stem from a man aged 50-59 years with active COVID-19.

The chain links TRBV18 to TRBJ1-4; the match to TRBD1 covers 9 bases. After removal of 5 bases from V and 7 bases from J, the junction contained 2 bases not matched to a gene. Germline values: CDR1 KGHSH, CDR2 LQKENI. The CDR3 covers 13 residues. CDR3 in DNA: TGTGCCAGCTCAGGACAGGGGAGTGAAAAACTGTTTTTT. Its translation is CASSGQGSEKLFF.

The chain recombines TRBV13 with TRBJ2-2; D ambiguous. The V gene's germline CDR1 is PRHDT and CDR2 FYEKMQ (reference sequence). Trimming shortened V by 6 bases and J by 6 bases, and 17 bases separated the two germline ends. This CDR3 has 15 residues. The CDR3 region has the DNA TGTGCCAGCAGTTCCTTCTCGAGCGATTCCGGGGAGCTGTTTTTT. Its translation is CASSSFSSDSGELFF.

The rearrangement joins TRBV15 to TRBJ1-3; 7 positions match TRBD1. The V gene's germline CDR1 is LNHNV and CDR2 YYDKDF (reference sequence). This CDR3 region has 15 residues. The ends lost 0 bases at V and 7 bases at J; junction bases unmatched: 6. The CDR3 nucleotides read TGTGCCACCAGCAGAGATCTCGCCAGGGGGAACACCATATATTTT. This sequence encodes CATSRDLARGNTIYF.

A few counts support this clone. The chain links TRBV6-5 to TRBJ2-2; D is undetermined. The CDR3 runs 13 residues. From germline, CDR1 is MNHEY and CDR2 SVGAGI. With 3 bases removed from V and 5 bases from J, the gap between germline ends came to 7 bases. The CDR3 is CASSYIITGELFF. The CDR3 DNA is TGTGCCAGCAGTTATATAATAACCGGGGAGCTGTTTTTT.

This chain joins TRBV7-9 and TRBJ1-4; 8 nucleotides agree with TRBD1. The CDR3 has 15 amino acids. From germline, CDR1 is SEHNR and CDR2 FQNEAQ (reference sequence). V gave up 4 bases and J gave up 4 bases; unmatched junction bases: 5. The DNA for the CDR3 is TGTGCCAGCAGCTCACCGGGACAGGTTAATGAAAAACTGTTTTTT. This gives the protein CASSSPGQVNEKLFF.